Listed below are T cell receptor beta chains from one sample, sequenced in a study of blood T cell repertoires in COVID-19. Using immunoSEQ multiplex PCR, the repertoire was profiled, and TCRdb retains in-frame clones only, with some absent. The sample comprises more than 150,000 clones, about three quarters of which are singletons, and less than 30% rests with the top ten. Sequencing input: peripheral blood. These receptor sequences come from a woman in her sixties or seventies with acute or convalescent COVID-19. The CDR3 runs from the conserved cysteine through the conserved F or W. Fields, in order: J gene, clone size, D gene, V gene, CDR3 DNA, CDR3 protein. D genes are given only for firm matches. Some rows mark clone size as missing; the rest say once, few, many or name a class of expanded clone.

j_gene: TRBJ1-6
abundance: NA
d_gene: TRBD1
v_gene: TRBV6-5
CDR3nt: TGTGCCAGCAGCTGGACAGGGGACAATTCACCCCTCCACTTT
CDR3aa: CASSWTGDNSPLHF

j_gene: TRBJ1-1
abundance: NA
d_gene: NA
v_gene: TRBV25-1
CDR3nt: TGTGCCAGCACTAGCGCCGGAGGGAACACTGAAGCTTTCTTT
CDR3aa: CASTSAGGNTEAFF

j_gene: TRBJ1-6
abundance: NA
d_gene: TRBD1
v_gene: TRBV7-8
CDR3nt: TGTGCCAGCAGCTTAGTGACAGGGGGAAATTCACCCCTCCACTTT
CDR3aa: CASSLVTGGNSPLHF

j_gene: TRBJ1-1
abundance: NA
d_gene: NA
v_gene: TRBV27
CDR3nt: TGTGCCAGCAGTTTATCAGGCGCTTTTGGGGGGGCTGAAGCTTTCTTT
CDR3aa: CASSLSGAFGGAEAFF

j_gene: TRBJ2-2
abundance: NA
d_gene: TRBD1
v_gene: TRBV4-1
CDR3nt: TGCGCCAGCAGCTCCTTGGTGGGACAGGGGAGCGGGGAGCTGTTTTTT
CDR3aa: CASSSLVGQGSGELFF

j_gene: TRBJ1-5
abundance: NA
d_gene: NA
v_gene: TRBV19
CDR3nt: TGTGCCAGTAGTTTCGCCCAGGCCAATCAGCCCCAGCATTTT
CDR3aa: CASSFAQANQPQHF

j_gene: TRBJ2-7
abundance: NA
d_gene: NA
v_gene: TRBV2
CDR3nt: TGTGCCAGCAGTGCTATTGCCCAGGGGGGCGAGCAGTACTTC
CDR3aa: CASSAIAQGGEQYF

j_gene: TRBJ1-5
abundance: NA
d_gene: TRBD1
v_gene: TRBV19
CDR3nt: TGTGCCAGTAGTGGGACAGGGGGCCAGCCCCAGCATTTT
CDR3aa: CASSGTGGQPQHF

j_gene: TRBJ1-5
abundance: NA
d_gene: TRBD1
v_gene: TRBV6-1
CDR3nt: TGTGCCAGCAGTGAAGGAACAGGGGGCTTTCAGCCCCAGCATTTT
CDR3aa: CASSEGTGGFQPQHF

j_gene: TRBJ2-7
abundance: NA
d_gene: NA
v_gene: TRBV18
CDR3nt: TGTGCCAGCTCGCGCCGGGACACCCCCAACGAGCAGTACTTC
CDR3aa: CASSRRDTPNEQYF

j_gene: TRBJ2-1
abundance: NA
d_gene: TRBD2
v_gene: TRBV9
CDR3nt: TGTGCCAGCAGCCCTCTTCTAGCGGGAATGGGACAGTTCTTC
CDR3aa: CASSPLLAGMGQFF

j_gene: TRBJ1-2
abundance: NA
d_gene: NA
v_gene: TRBV5-6
CDR3nt: TGTGCCAGCAGCTTTTTCGGACAGAGCTCTTATGGCTACACCTTC
CDR3aa: CASSFFGQSSYGYTF

j_gene: TRBJ1-1
abundance: NA
d_gene: NA
v_gene: TRBV12-5
CDR3nt: TGTGCTAGTGGTTTCGGACCAAGGGGGGGGAACACTGAAGCTTTCTTT
CDR3aa: CASGFGPRGGNTEAFF

j_gene: TRBJ1-4
abundance: few
d_gene: TRBD1
v_gene: TRBV19
CDR3nt: TGTGCCAGTAGTATAACAGGGGGCGCCGGTGAAAAACTGTTTTTT
CDR3aa: CASSITGGAGEKLFF

j_gene: TRBJ1-1
abundance: NA
d_gene: TRBD1
v_gene: TRBV5-1
CDR3nt: TGCGCCAGCAGCTGGGGACAGGGCTTGGACACTGAAGCTTTCTTT
CDR3aa: CASSWGQGLDTEAFF

j_gene: TRBJ1-4
abundance: NA
d_gene: TRBD1
v_gene: TRBV2
CDR3nt: TGTGCCAGCAGTGGGACAGGGGTTCTTGAAAAACTGTTTTTT
CDR3aa: CASSGTGVLEKLFF

j_gene: TRBJ1-2
abundance: NA
d_gene: TRBD1
v_gene: TRBV2
CDR3nt: TGTGCCAGCAGTAGGACAGGGCCTAACTATGGCTACACCTTC
CDR3aa: CASSRTGPNYGYTF

j_gene: TRBJ1-1
abundance: NA
d_gene: NA
v_gene: TRBV4-1
CDR3nt: TGCGCCAGCAGCCAGATGGGACACCGTAAAAGCTTT
CDR3aa: CASSQMGHRKSF

j_gene: TRBJ2-2
abundance: NA
d_gene: TRBD2
v_gene: TRBV2
CDR3nt: TGTGCCAGCAGCCTGACTAGCGTTGACACCGGGGAGCTGTTTTTT
CDR3aa: CASSLTSVDTGELFF

j_gene: TRBJ2-2
abundance: NA
d_gene: TRBD1
v_gene: TRBV5-1
CDR3nt: TGCGCCAGCAGGGGGGGACAGGGAAACACCGGGGAGCTGTTTTTT
CDR3aa: CASRGGQGNTGELFF

j_gene: TRBJ2-1
abundance: once
d_gene: NA
v_gene: TRBV10-3
CDR3nt: TGTGCCATCAGTCCCTCTACCGGGTACAATGAGCAGTTCTTC
CDR3aa: CAISPSTGYNEQFF

j_gene: TRBJ2-2
abundance: NA
d_gene: NA
v_gene: TRBV2
CDR3nt: TGTGCCACCGTAGAGGCAGGGAAGGCCGGGGAGCTGTTTTTT
CDR3aa: CATVEAGKAGELFF

j_gene: TRBJ2-2
abundance: NA
d_gene: NA
v_gene: TRBV30
CDR3nt: TGTGCCTGGAGTGCCCTCCGCCGAATGAGCGGGGAGCTGTTTTTT
CDR3aa: CAWSALRRMSGELFF

j_gene: TRBJ1-3
abundance: once
d_gene: NA
v_gene: TRBV28
CDR3nt: TGTGCCAGCAAACTAGGGGAGGGCACGGGTACTGGAAACACCATATATTTT
CDR3aa: CASKLGEGTGTGNTIYF

j_gene: TRBJ2-6
abundance: NA
d_gene: TRBD2
v_gene: TRBV5-1
CDR3nt: TGCGCCAGCAGCCCCGGACGCGGACTAGCGGGAGACTCTGGGGCCAACGTCCTGACTTTC
CDR3aa: CASSPGRGLAGDSGANVLTF

j_gene: TRBJ1-2
abundance: NA
d_gene: NA
v_gene: TRBV3-1/TRBV3-2
CDR3nt: TGTGCCACTCAACAGGGTGATGGCTACACCTTC
CDR3aa: CATQQGDGYTF

j_gene: TRBJ2-1
abundance: NA
d_gene: TRBD2
v_gene: TRBV5-4
CDR3nt: TGTGCCAGCAGCTTGGGAGCCCTAGCGGGAGAAGGGAATGAGCAGTTCTTC
CDR3aa: CASSLGALAGEGNEQFF

j_gene: TRBJ2-1
abundance: NA
d_gene: NA
v_gene: TRBV9
CDR3nt: TGTGCCAGCGCCCAGGGGACGATTTCCTACAATGAGCAGTTCTTC
CDR3aa: CASAQGTISYNEQFF